This T cell receptor (beta chain) was identified in a study of blood T cell repertoires in COVID-19. Study in general: Samples of COVID-19 (acute and convalescent) were obtained from the United States, Italy and Spain. T cells, B-cell-depleted T cells, or PBMCs provided the cDNA or gDNA that served as material.

Germline CDR1 and CDR2: SGHRS and YFSETQ. The CDR3 has 18 residues. The trim removed 4 bases at V and 2 bases at J, leaving 9 bases unmatched. Individuals drawn from approximately 22 US areas were roughly 18 to 95 years old. Produced via immunoSEQ multiplex PCR; TCRdb's table is partial and in-frame only. This sample has 380,000 or so clones; roughly 90% occur once, and the top ten carry more than 0.85%. The sample comprised PBMCs or T cells enriched from blood (not recorded which). The chain uses TRBV5-1 and TRBJ2-6; 10 bases align to TRBD1. The source is a woman between 25 and 40 years old with acute COVID-19. The CDR3 nucleotides read TGCGCCAGCAGCCCCCTGGGGACAGGGGCGGCTGGGGCCAACGTCCTGACTTTC. It specifies CASSPLGTGAAGANVLTF.